This TCR beta chain was identified in a study of T cell responses to AZD1222 COVID-19 vaccine (TCRdb year 2021). About the full investigation: AZD1222 recipients given second doses at about 4 weeks or at about 12 weeks were pooled, since spike-specific TCR depth and breadth were not found to differ between the two schedules. A total of about 230 trial participants underwent TCR sequencing, of whom about 200 received two doses of AZD1222 and about 26 received two doses of the MenACWY control vaccine. Enrollment into the trials was organized by age into subgroups of 18-55, 56-69 and 70-plus years, and those subgroups contained about 150, 27 and 61 TCR-sequenced participants, respectively. The research as a whole found: Conclusions about previously exposed vaccinees are limited because only five to seven AZD1222 recipients were SARS-CoV-2 seropositive at baseline. Participants were mostly white British, with more females than males. The authors suggested clonal diversity may have been underestimated. The whole spike protein was spanned by vaccine-associated CD4 TCRs, and dominant responses were seen in regions 160-218 and 743-854. Because no day 14 peak-response samples were available, the repertoires could be characterized only after the peak T cell response. The 56-69-year group was small, and its depth increase did not reach significance, likely because of low power. Reportedly, close to half of the unique spike-specific TCRs recognized epitopes lying outside the regions that are mutated in the B.1.351 and B.1.1.7 variants. After two AZD1222 doses, spike-specific TCR breadth and depth were significantly higher than at day 0 and than in MenACWY recipients.

This clone is a singleton in its sample. What this receptor recognizes is not known. Base qualities are missing; no much larger clone stands one base away. This specimen's time point label, per the study, means: baseline before first vaccination. The vaccinee samples were drawn from two UK trials, COV001 and COV002, one of which was a single-blind randomized controlled phase 2/3 trial testing AZD1222 (ChAdOx1 nCoV-19) in healthy adults. For TCRbeta chain sequencing, PBMC samples were collected from trial participants at day 0 and at day 28 after the second dose. The CDR3 sequence holds 13 residues, the cysteine and phenylalanine included. Only the CDR3 DNA stays, 39 bases, in frame from base 1. Cut back by 0 bases and 4 bases, the V and J ends lie 7 bases apart. CDR1 and CDR2 (ENHRY, SYGVKD) derive from the germline V gene. The CDR3 regions of human TCRbeta chains were subjected to immunosequencing. The source study handled its data this way. TCRs in the repertoires were compared against a reference library of SARS-CoV-2-specific TCRs that had been generated with the MIRA antigen-specificity platform. Breadth was defined as the fraction of unique TCRs that were SARS-CoV-2-associated, and depth was defined as the fraction of total T cells that were SARS-CoV-2-associated. Using the MIRA data, each spike-specific TCR was mapped to the spike region that the TCR reacts to and placed in a CD4 or CD8 class. Log10-transformed breadth and depth values were compared by one-way ANOVA with Sidak's multiple comparisons tests. TCRdb's version of the immuneACCESS table is confined to in-frame rearrangements and falls short of the full clone set. An unresolved V gene accounts for under half of the shortfall where checked; the remainder is of unknown origin. V and J calls plus clone size are reproduced from that table; the DNA served to infer D and trimming. This sample lists about 190,000 clones; roughly 90% were detected once. Clones ranked in the top ten supply roughly 0.99% of the sample.

The chain uses TRBV10-3 and TRBJ2-7; the D call is tentative, TRBD1 or TRBD2, as each matches 5 bases. This sequence was found in an adult in good health. This specimen consisted of peripheral blood, obtained on day 0 of AZD1222 vaccination. The DNA sequence follows: TGTGCCATCAGTGAGTCGAGGGGTTACGAGCAGTACTTC. It translates as CAISESRGYEQYF.